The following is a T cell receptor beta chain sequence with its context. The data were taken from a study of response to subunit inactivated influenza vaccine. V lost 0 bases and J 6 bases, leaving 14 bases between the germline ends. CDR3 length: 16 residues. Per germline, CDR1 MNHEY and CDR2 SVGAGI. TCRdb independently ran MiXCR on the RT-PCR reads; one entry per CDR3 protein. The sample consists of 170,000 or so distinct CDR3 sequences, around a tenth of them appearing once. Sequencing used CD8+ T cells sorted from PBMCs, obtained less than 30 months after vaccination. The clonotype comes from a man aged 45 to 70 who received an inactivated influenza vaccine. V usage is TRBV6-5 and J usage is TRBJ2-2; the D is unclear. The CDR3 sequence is CASSYSFVKESGELFF. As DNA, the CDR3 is TGTGCCAGCAGTTACTCCTTTGTTAAGGAATCCGGGGAGCTGTTTTTT.